Below, 19 T cell receptor beta chains from the same sample are listed, as sequenced in a study of blood T cell repertoires in COVID-19. Assay: immunoSEQ multiplex PCR; the TCRdb copy retains only in-frame clones and omits some. The sample contains under 250,000 clones, roughly four fifths of which appear only once. Material for sequencing was PBMCs or T cells enriched from blood (not recorded which). The source is a man aged 55 to 70 who had recovered from COVID-19.

This chain connects TRBV23-1 to TRBJ2-2; the D gene is possibly TRBD2 (6 bases). TRBV23-1 is recorded as an ORF, its role being uncertain. Deletions cut 7 bases from V and 4 bases from J, with 19 bases between. The CDR3 loop spans 16 amino acids. DNA of the CDR3: TGCGCCAGCACCCAAGGGACGCGGGGACCCACCGGGGAGCTGTTTTTT. Encoded protein: CASTQGTRGPTGELFF.

The chain is built from TRBV7-9 and TRBJ2-3; D remains ambiguous. Between the trimmed V and J ends, which lost 3 bases and 0 bases, there was a span of 4 bases. Germline V gene lookup returns CDR1 SEHNR and CDR2 FQNEAQ (reference sequence). The CDR3 runs 13 residues. CDR3 in DNA: TGTGCCAGCAGCTTCCCTAGCACAGATACGCAGTATTTT. It encodes CASSFPSTDTQYF.

This chain uses TRBV11-3 with TRBJ2-5; 11 positions match TRBD2. Per the germline V gene, CDR1 is SGHNT and CDR2 is YENEEA. The V segment lost 3 bases and the J segment 5 bases; nucleotides outside the gene matches: 2. This CDR3 is built from 14 residues. The CDR3 protein is CASSFSGGAETQYF. The CDR3 DNA reads as TGTGCCAGCAGCTTTAGCGGGGGGGCGGAGACCCAGTACTTC.

This chain uses TRBV4-1 with TRBJ2-7, with TRBD1 matching over 7 bases. Germline V gene data show CDR1 as MGHRA and CDR2 as YSYEKL. The CDR3 loop spans 17 amino acids. The V segment lost 1 base and the J segment 0 bases; nucleotides outside the gene matches: 9. CDR3 nucleotides: TGCGCCAGCAGCCAAGCCCCGACAGGGCAGAGCTCCTACGAGCAGTACTTC. Its protein is CASSQAPTGQSSYEQYF.

This chain uses TRBV18 with TRBJ1-2, with unresolved D. Germline values: CDR1 KGHSH, CDR2 LQKENI. The V gene lost 0 bases and the J gene lost 4 bases, with 6 bases spanning the gap. The CDR3 loop spans 13 amino acids. The CDR3 here is CASSPPTAYGYTF. CDR3 in DNA: TGTGCCAGCTCACCACCGACTGCCTATGGCTACACCTTC.

The chain recombines TRBV5-1 with TRBJ2-5; maybe TRBD1 (6 bases). V lost 0 bases and J lost 6, with 9 bases in between. Germline CDR1 reads SGHRS; CDR2 reads YFSETQ. The CDR3 runs 13 residues. CDR3 residues: CASSLAGEKTQYF. CDR3 DNA: TGCGCCAGCAGCTTGGCAGGGGAAAAGACCCAGTACTTC.

The CDR3 is CASSPGQGGLNYGYTF. CDR3 coding DNA: TGTGCCAGCTCACCAGGACAGGGAGGCCTCAACTATGGCTACACCTTC. This chain links TRBV18 with TRBJ1-2; 8 nucleotides align to TRBD1. After removal of 2 bases from V and 2 bases from J, the junction contained 7 bases not matched to a gene. The length of the CDR3 is 16 residues. The germline CDR1 and CDR2 sequences are KGHSH and LQKENI.

The chain links TRBV11-2 to TRBJ1-4; D is unclear. V was clipped by 8 bases and J by 0 bases, with 13 bases between them. CDR1 and CDR2 (germline): SGHAT, FQNNGV. There are 15 residues in the CDR3. Written as DNA, the CDR3 is TGTGCCAGCGGCCCACAGTCTGCAACTAATGAAAAACTGTTTTTT. This codes for CASGPQSATNEKLFF. Together with reference TRBV11-2 and TRBJ1-4, the CDR3 gives the full variable domain: EAGVAQSPRYKIIEKRQSVAFWCNPISGHATLYWYQQILGQGPKLLIQFQNNGVVDDSQLPKDRFSAERLKGVDSTLKIQPAKLEDSAVYLCASGPQSATNEKLFFGSGTQLSVL.

The genes are TRBV5-4 and TRBJ2-2, with D maybe TRBD1 (6 bases). Trimming took 4 bases from V and 3 from J, leaving 10 bases between them. CDR1 is SGHNT and CDR2 is YYREEE in the germline V gene (reference sequence). This CDR3 is built from 14 residues. The CDR3 nucleotides are TGTGCCAGCAGCCGACAGGACGACACCGGGGAGCTGTTTTTT. Translation: CASSRQDDTGELFF.

This clone was seen only once. The chain has TRBV5-8 and TRBJ2-5; unclear D gene. The V gene lost 0 bases and the J gene lost 2 bases, with 14 bases spanning the gap. The germline V gene has CDR1 SGHTS and CDR2 YDEGEE. This CDR3 has 16 residues. The CDR3 protein is CASSLARFPSQETQYF. As DNA, the CDR3 is TGTGCCAGCAGCTTGGCCCGTTTCCCCAGTCAAGAGACCCAGTACTTC.

This clone has just one count. The chain employs TRBV5-1 and TRBJ2-2; TRBD1 matches 8 bases. The J segment lost 6 bases and the V segment lost 2 bases, leaving 3 bases of the junction unmatched. CDR1 SGHRS and CDR2 YFSETQ come from the germline V gene. The CDR3 has 14 amino acids. CDR3 residues: CASSFQQGAGELFF. Here the CDR3 DNA reads TGCGCCAGCAGCTTCCAACAGGGGGCCGGGGAGCTGTTTTTT.

The rearrangement joins TRBV7-8 to TRBJ2-1, with D possibly TRBD1 on 6 matching bases. Trimming shortened V by 3 bases and J by 4 bases, and 16 bases separated the two germline ends. The CDR3 consists of 16 residues. CDR1 is SGHVS, CDR2 FQNEAQ, per germline. The CDR3 coding sequence is TGTGCCAGCAGCTTCTTGGGGGCTAAGCTATACAATGAGCAGTTCTTC. This gives the protein CASSFLGAKLYNEQFF.

This clone was seen a single time. CDR3 loop: CASSAGHGSNQPQHF. For the CDR3, the DNA is TGTGCCAGCAGCGCAGGGCATGGGAGCAATCAGCCCCAGCATTTT. This chain links TRBV5-5 with TRBJ1-5; TRBD1 is a possible D gene (5 bases). The germline V gene has CDR1 SGHKS and CDR2 YYEKEE (reference sequence). With 4 bases removed from V and 1 base from J, the gap between germline ends came to 12 bases. The CDR3 consists of 15 residues. The whole variable domain, remainder taken from reference TRBV5-5 and TRBJ1-5, is DAGVTQSPTHLIKTRGQQVTLRCSPISGHKSVSWYQQVLGQGPQFIFQYYEKEERGRGNFPDRFSARQFPNYSSELNVNALLLGDSALYLCASSAGHGSNQPQHFGDGTRLSIL.

The V and J genes are TRBV3-1 (or the pseudogene TRBV3-2) and TRBJ1-6; no clear D gene. The CDR3 runs 16 residues. Trimming took off 3 bases at V and 13 bases at J, with 22 bases between the two ends. The germline V gene has CDR1 LGHDT and CDR2 YNNKEL (reference sequence). CDR3 bases: TGTGCCAGCAGCCATGCTCTTGACACTCACTCCCTGCCCCTCCACTTT. It codes for CASSHALDTHSLPLHF.

This clone was detected once. V gene TRBV19 combines with J gene TRBJ2-2; D is possibly TRBD1 (6 bases). Germline V CDR1 and CDR2: LNHDA, SQIVND (reference sequence). V was trimmed by 4 bases and J by 0 bases, leaving 15 bases between them. The CDR3 extends over 17 amino acids. The CDR3 DNA sequence: TGTGCCAGTAGTAGGTCCCTAGGGGGAGCGAACACCGGGGAGCTGTTTTTT. Protein product: CASSRSLGGANTGELFF.

The J gene is TRBJ1-1, the V gene TRBV6-4, with no clear D. Trimming stripped 4 bases from V and 4 bases from J, with 10 bases between. The CDR3 covers 13 residues. Looked up from germline, CDR1 is MRHNA and CDR2 is SNTAGT. CDR3: CASSVLPGTEAFF. As DNA, the CDR3 is TGTGCCAGCAGTGTCCTCCCGGGCACTGAAGCTTTCTTT.

The V call is TRBV3-1 (or the pseudogene TRBV3-2), the J call TRBJ1-1, with D uncertain. The V gene lost 4 bases and the J gene lost 8 bases, with 8 bases spanning the gap. Germline V gene lookup returns CDR1 LGHDT and CDR2 YNNKEL (reference sequence). This CDR3 has 11 amino acids. The DNA for the CDR3 is TGTGCCAGCAGCCTTGCACAGGAAGCTTTCTTT. Its translation: CASSLAQEAFF.

This clone was seen a single time. V is TRBV30 and J is TRBJ2-3; D is perhaps TRBD1 (5 bases). Trimming left V 1 base short and J 0 bases short, with 8 bases between. Germline V gives CDR1 GTSNPN, CDR2 SVGIG (reference sequence). The CDR3 length is 14 residues. CDR3 in amino acids: CAWSGRVSTDTQYF. The DNA for the CDR3 is TGTGCCTGGAGTGGCAGGGTTAGCACAGATACGCAGTATTTT.

The rearrangement joins TRBV18 to TRBJ2-7, with 14 bases lining up with TRBD2. The trim removed 4 bases at V and 8 bases at J, leaving 10 bases unmatched. The CDR3 consists of 16 residues. Germline-derived CDR1 and CDR2 are KGHSH and LQKENI. CDR3 protein: CASSQGLAGGPTKQYF. The DNA for the CDR3 is TGTGCCAGCTCACAAGGACTAGCGGGGGGCCCTACGAAGCAGTACTTC.